Listed here are 13 T cell receptor beta chains from one sample, sequenced in a study of cytomegalovirus exposure and HLA in healthy donors. The PCR was carried out with 60 Vbeta primers and 13 Jbeta primers. Generated by immunoSEQ multiplex PCR, the TCRdb table keeps only in-frame clones and is missing some. This sample contains 150,000 to 200,000 clones. Sequencing was done on a sample of PBMCs. These receptors were collected from a woman aged 18-29 years in good health and CMV-seropositive.

The V call is TRBV4-1, the J call TRBJ1-2, with unresolved D. This CDR3 is 14 amino acids long. The germline V gene encodes CDR1 MGHRA and CDR2 YSYEKL. Trimming took 4 bases from V and 4 from J, leaving 13 bases between them. The CDR3 is CASSLDYRSYGYTF. As DNA, the CDR3 is TGCGCCAGCAGCCTGGACTACCGTTCCTATGGCTACACCTTC.

The V call is TRBV7-2, the J call TRBJ2-3, with D unclear. This CDR3 is built from 15 residues. The germline V gene has CDR1 SGHTA and CDR2 FQGNSA. V was shortened by 5 bases and J by 1 base, with 13 bases between the two germline ends. The CDR3 sequence: CASSLSPFRTDTQYF. The CDR3 DNA is TGTGCCAGCAGCCTTAGCCCCTTCCGCACAGATACGCAGTATTTT.

The chain uses TRBV6-4 and TRBJ2-2; 9 positions match TRBD2. Germline trimming cut 2 bases from V and 6 bases from J; bases unmatched to any gene: 1. The CDR3 contains 14 residues. In germline, CDR1 is MRHNA, CDR2 SNTAGT. CDR3 nucleotides: TGTGCCAGCAGTGACGGGACTAGCCCCGGGGAGCTGTTTTTT. This gives the protein CASSDGTSPGELFF.

The J gene is TRBJ2-5, the V gene TRBV5-5, with a weak D call TRBD2 (8 bases). The CDR3 extends over 18 amino acids. Trimming left V 4 bases short and J 4 bases short, with 26 bases between. CDR1 is SGHKS and CDR2 is YYEKEE in the germline V gene (reference sequence). CDR3 loop: CASSPGGEGARRGETQYF. The CDR3 DNA reads as TGTGCCAGCAGCCCCGGGGGGGAGGGGGCAAGGCGGGGAGAGACCCAGTACTTC.

V and J are TRBV7-9 and TRBJ2-7; D not resolved. The CDR3 contains 14 residues. V shed 1 base and J shed 0 bases, with 7 bases lying between them. The germline CDR1 and CDR2 sequences are SEHNR and FQNEAQ (reference sequence). CDR3 region: CASSLVGSSYEQYF. The DNA for the CDR3 is TGTGCCAGCAGCTTAGTGGGCAGCTCCTACGAGCAGTACTTC.

The chain joins TRBV4-1 to TRBJ2-7, with TRBD2 identical over 8 bases. Germline V gives CDR1 MGHRA, CDR2 YSYEKL. CDR3 length equals 15 residues. V was pared by 1 base and J by 6 bases, with 8 bases of the junction left unmatched. The CDR3 DNA sequence: TGCGCCAGCAGCCAAGTCCAGCGGGAGTGGGCCGAGCAGTACTTC. Encoded protein: CASSQVQREWAEQYF.

The chain carries TRBV7-2 and TRBJ2-5; D gene unclear. The CDR3 covers 14 residues. Germline V gene data show CDR1 as SGHTA and CDR2 as FQGNSA. The germline V and J ends were trimmed by 1 base and 5 bases, with 11 bases remaining between them. The CDR3 nucleotides read TGTGCCAGCAGCTTAGTAGCTGCGGAGGAGACCCAGTACTTC. This encodes CASSLVAAEETQYF.

The rearrangement joins TRBV4-3 to TRBJ2-3, with TRBD2 matching 10 bases. The CDR3 totals 16 residues. V was pared by 0 bases and J by 1 base, with 1 base of the junction left unmatched. From germline, CDR1 is LGHNA and CDR2 YSLEER. The CDR3 sequence is CASSQDSGGGTDTQYF. As DNA, the CDR3 is TGCGCCAGCAGCCAAGACAGCGGGGGGGGCACAGATACGCAGTATTTT.

This rearrangement joins TRBV6-1 to TRBJ2-1; TRBD1 agrees at 10 bases. V trimming: 6 bases; J trimming: 4 bases; junction bases outside the gene matches: 6. The V gene's germline CDR1 is MNHNS and CDR2 SASEGT. This CDR3 spans 15 amino acids. CDR3 residues: CASRLTDRGYNEQFF. The CDR3, as DNA: TGTGCCAGCAGGCTAACGGACAGGGGGTACAATGAGCAGTTCTTC.

The chain joins TRBV30 to TRBJ2-5; 10 positions match TRBD1. The CDR3 runs to 15 residues. J lost 5 bases, V lost 3 bases, and 9 bases had no gene match. Looked up from germline, CDR1 is GTSNPN and CDR2 is SVGIG (reference sequence). The CDR3 is CAWSPGTGVGETQYF. The CDR3 DNA reads as TGTGCCTGGAGCCCCGGGACAGGGGTGGGGGAGACCCAGTACTTC.

The chain combines TRBV5-1 with TRBJ2-5; a possible D gene is TRBD1 (6 bases). The end of the DNA is better explained by TRBJ2-7, so the J call may be wrong. This CDR3 region has 13 residues. CDR1 and CDR2 from the germline V gene are SGHRS and YFSETQ. The CDR3 region is CASSPDSSYEQYF. The CDR3 coding sequence is TGCGCCAGCAGCCCGGACAGCTCCTACGAGCAGTACTTC.

Comment on this clone: Sequence at one end of the junction differs from germline and may be a read error. Other DNA sequences in the sample encode the same CDR3. This chain connects TRBV27 to TRBJ1-5, with TRBD1 as a possible D gene (5 bases). The germline V gene encodes CDR1 MNHEY and CDR2 SMNVEV (reference sequence). This CDR3 has 16 residues. This CDR3 is CASSLSGQGGNQPQHF. The CDR3 coding sequence is TGTGCTAGCAGTTTATCGGGGCAGGGAGGAAATCAGCCCCAGCATTTT.

This CDR3 reads CASSERRQGAGIQYF. DNA of the CDR3: TGTGCCAGCAGTGAGCGGAGACAGGGGGCGGGCATTCAGTACTTC. The chain uses TRBV25-1 and TRBJ2-4; 10 nucleotides match TRBD1. The germline CDR1 and CDR2 sequences are MGHDK and SYGVNS. This CDR3 contains 15 residues. V lost 3 bases, J lost 9 bases, and 8 bases stayed unmatched.